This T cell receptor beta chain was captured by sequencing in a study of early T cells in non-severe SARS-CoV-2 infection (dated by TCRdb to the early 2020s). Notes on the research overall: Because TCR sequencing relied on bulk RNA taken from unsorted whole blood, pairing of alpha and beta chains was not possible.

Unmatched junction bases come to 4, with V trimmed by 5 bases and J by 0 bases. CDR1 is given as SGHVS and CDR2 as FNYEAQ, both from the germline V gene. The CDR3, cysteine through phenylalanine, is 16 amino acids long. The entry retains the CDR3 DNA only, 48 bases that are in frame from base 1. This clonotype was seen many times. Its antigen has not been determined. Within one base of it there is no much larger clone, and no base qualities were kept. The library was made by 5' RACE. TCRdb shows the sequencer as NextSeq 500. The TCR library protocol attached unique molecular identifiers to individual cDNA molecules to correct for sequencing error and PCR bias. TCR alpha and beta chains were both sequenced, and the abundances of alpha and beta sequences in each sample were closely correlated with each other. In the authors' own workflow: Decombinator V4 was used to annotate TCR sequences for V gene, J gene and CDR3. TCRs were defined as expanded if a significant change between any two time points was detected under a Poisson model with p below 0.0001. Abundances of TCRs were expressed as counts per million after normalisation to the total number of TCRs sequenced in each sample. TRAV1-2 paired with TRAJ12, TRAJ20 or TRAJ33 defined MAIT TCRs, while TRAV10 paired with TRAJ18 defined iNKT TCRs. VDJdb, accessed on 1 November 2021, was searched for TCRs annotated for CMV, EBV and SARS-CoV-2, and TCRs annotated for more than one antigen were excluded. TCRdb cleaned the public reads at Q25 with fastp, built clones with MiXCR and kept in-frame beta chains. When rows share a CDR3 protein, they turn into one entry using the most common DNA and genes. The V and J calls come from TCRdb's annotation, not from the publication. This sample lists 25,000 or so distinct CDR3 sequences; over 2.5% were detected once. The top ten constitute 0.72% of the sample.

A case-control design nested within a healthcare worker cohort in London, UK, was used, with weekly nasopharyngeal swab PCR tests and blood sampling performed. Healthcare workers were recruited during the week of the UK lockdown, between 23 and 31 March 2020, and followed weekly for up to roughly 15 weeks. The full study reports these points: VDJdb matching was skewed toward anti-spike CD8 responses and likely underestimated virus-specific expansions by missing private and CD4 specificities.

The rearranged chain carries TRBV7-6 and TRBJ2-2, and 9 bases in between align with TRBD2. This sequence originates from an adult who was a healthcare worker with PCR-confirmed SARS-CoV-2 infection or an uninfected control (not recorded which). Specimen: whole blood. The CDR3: CASSPSGATNTGELFF. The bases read TGTGCCAGCAGCCCTAGCGGGGCTACGAACACCGGGGAGCTGTTTTTT.